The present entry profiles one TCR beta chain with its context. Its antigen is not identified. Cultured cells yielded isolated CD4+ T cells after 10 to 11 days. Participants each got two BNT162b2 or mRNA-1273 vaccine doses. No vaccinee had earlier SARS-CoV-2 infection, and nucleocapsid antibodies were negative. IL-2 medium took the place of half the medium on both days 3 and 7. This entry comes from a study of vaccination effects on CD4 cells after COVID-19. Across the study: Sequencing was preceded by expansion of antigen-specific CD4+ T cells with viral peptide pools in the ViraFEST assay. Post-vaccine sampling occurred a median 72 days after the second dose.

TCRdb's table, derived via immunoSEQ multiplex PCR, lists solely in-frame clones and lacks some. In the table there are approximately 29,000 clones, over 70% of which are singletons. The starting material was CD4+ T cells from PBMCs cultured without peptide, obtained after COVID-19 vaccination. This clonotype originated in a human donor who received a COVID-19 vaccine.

The CDR3 nucleotides are TGTGCCAGCGGACAGGGGGCAGGCTATGGCTACACCTTC. Protein sequence: CASGQGAGYGYTF. The chain recombines TRBV9 with TRBJ1-2; 11 nucleotides line up with TRBD1. V lost 7 bases to trimming and J lost 4 bases; unmatched junction nucleotides: 3. The germline V gene encodes CDR1 SGDLS and CDR2 YYNGEE. The CDR3 is made up of 13 amino acids.